The 5 T cell receptor beta chains reported below all come from one sample, sequenced in a study of blood T cells in healthy people across ages. Through a sample-barcoded 5' primer and a J-beta primer mix, a second PCR was run for roughly 6 to 12 cycles. Via MiXCR, TCRdb re-called the 5' RACE reads, giving one row per CDR3 protein. The table has about 1.4 million distinct CDR3 sequences, almost 60% seen once; the top ten hold over 5%. Material: blood. Receptors originate from a man aged 18 to 30 in good health.

The J gene is TRBJ1-2, the V gene TRBV6-1; the D gene is possibly TRBD1 (5 bases). CDR1 MNHNS and CDR2 SASEGT come from the germline V gene. The V gene lost 6 bases and the J gene lost 6 bases, with 11 bases spanning the gap. The CDR3 length is 12 residues. CDR3 in DNA: TGTGCCAGCAGAAAGGGGAGGGATGGCTACACCTTC. It translates to CASRKGRDGYTF.

This clonotype was picked up a small number of times. This chain uses TRBV4-1 with TRBJ2-1; D perhaps matches TRBD2 (6 bases). The CDR3 has 17 amino acids. In germline, CDR1 is MGHRA, CDR2 YSYEKL. V was clipped by 1 base and J by 4 bases, with 17 bases between them. In DNA, the CDR3 is TGCGCCAGCAGCCAAGGGTACGGGAGACTGAATTACAATGAGCAGTTCTTC. Protein product: CASSQGYGRLNYNEQFF.

The chain uses TRBV21-1 and TRBJ2-7; the table names TRBD1, a call not compared with the DNA. TRBV21-1 is reported as a pseudogene. CDR3 length: 18 amino acids. The CDR3 loop is CARIEGVISLEARYEQYF. DNA for the CDR3: TGTGCCAGAATTGAGGGGGTCATATCTTTGGAGGCGCGTTACGAGCAGTACTTC.

The chain links TRBV12-3 or TRBV12-4 to TRBJ2-5, with 7 bases fitting TRBD1. With V trimmed by 4 bases and J by 5 bases, 10 bases remained unmatched. The CDR3 contains 15 residues. Here the CDR3 reads CASSSPLTGLETQYF. Written as DNA, the CDR3 is TGTGCCAGCAGTTCCCCTTTGACAGGGTTGGAGACCCAGTACTTC.

This rearrangement joins TRBV18 to TRBJ2-5, with D possibly being TRBD1 or TRBD2 (5 bases each). The J call is uncertain, as TRBJ2-4 better fits the DNA end. CDR1 and CDR2 (germline): KGHSH, LQKENI. The CDR3 length is 16 residues. The CDR3 coding sequence is TGTGCCAGCTCACCGAGGGACGGAGAGGTTGAGGACATTCAGTACTTC. It specifies CASSPRDGEVEDIQYF.